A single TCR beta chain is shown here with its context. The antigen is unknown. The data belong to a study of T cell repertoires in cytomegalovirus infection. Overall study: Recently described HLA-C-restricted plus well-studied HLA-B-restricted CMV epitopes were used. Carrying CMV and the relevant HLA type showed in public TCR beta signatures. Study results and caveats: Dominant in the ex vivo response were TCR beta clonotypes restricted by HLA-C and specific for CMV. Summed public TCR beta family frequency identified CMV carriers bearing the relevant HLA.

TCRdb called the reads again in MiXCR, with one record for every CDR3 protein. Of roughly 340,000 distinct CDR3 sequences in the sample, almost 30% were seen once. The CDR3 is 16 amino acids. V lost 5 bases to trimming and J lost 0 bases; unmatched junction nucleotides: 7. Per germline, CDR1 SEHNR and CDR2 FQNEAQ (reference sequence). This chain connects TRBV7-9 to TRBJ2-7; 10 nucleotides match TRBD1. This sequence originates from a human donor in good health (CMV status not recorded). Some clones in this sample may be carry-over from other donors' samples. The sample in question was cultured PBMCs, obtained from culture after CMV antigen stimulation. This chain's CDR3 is CASSPTGGLSSYEQYF. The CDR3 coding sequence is TGTGCCAGCAGCCCGACAGGGGGCCTGAGCTCCTACGAGCAGTACTTC.